The rows below give T cell receptor beta chains drawn from one sample of a study of T cells after yellow fever vaccination. From the 5' RACE reads, TCRdb called clonotypes with MiXCR, one entry per CDR3 protein. The sample includes hundreds of thousands of distinct CDR3 sequences, around an eighth of them seen just once. The specimen comprised PBMCs, sampled on the day of the yellow fever booster vaccination. Receptor source: a man aged 25 to 45 who received the YFV17D yellow fever vaccine. Each CDR3 is given with its conserved first and last residue. A D gene is named only where the DNA matches it firmly. The size entry is marked missing in some rows and otherwise reads once, few, many or a size class.

clone size: few; D gene: .; J gene: TRBJ2-2; V gene: TRBV3-1; CDR3 DNA: TGTGCGACTCAAGGGCTAGGAGGCGCCGGGGAGCTGTTTTTT; CDR3 protein: CATQGLGGAGELFF
clone size: .; D gene: .; J gene: TRBJ2-6; V gene: TRBV6-1; CDR3 DNA: TGTGCCAGCAGTCGGAGAGGGGCCTCGTCTGGGGCCAACGTCCTGACTTTC; CDR3 protein: CASSRRGASSGANVLTF
clone size: few; D gene: .; J gene: TRBJ1-2; V gene: TRBV18; CDR3 DNA: TGTGCCAGCTCACCTATTCCGACAGCTGATGGCTACACCTTC; CDR3 protein: CASSPIPTADGYTF
clone size: few; D gene: TRBD2; J gene: TRBJ2-1; V gene: TRBV25-1; CDR3 DNA: TGTGCCAGCAGTGGAACTAGCGGCGATGAGCAGTTCTTC; CDR3 protein: CASSGTSGDEQFF
clone size: few; D gene: TRBD2; J gene: TRBJ2-5; V gene: TRBV7-6; CDR3 DNA: TGTGCCAGCAGCTCCTTAGCGGGAGGATTGGGGCAAGAGACCCAGTACTTC; CDR3 protein: CASSSLAGGLGQETQYF
clone size: few; D gene: .; J gene: TRBJ2-3; V gene: TRBV7-6; CDR3 DNA: TGTGCCAGCAGCTTAAACACCCCAGGGTCCACAGATACGCAGTATTTT; CDR3 protein: CASSLNTPGSTDTQYF
clone size: .; D gene: .; J gene: TRBJ2-1; V gene: TRBV12-3/TRBV12-4; CDR3 DNA: TGTGCCAGCAGTCACAGGCCCTCCCTCTACAATGAGCAGTTCTTC; CDR3 protein: CASSHRPSLYNEQFF
clone size: .; D gene: .; J gene: TRBJ1-1; V gene: TRBV7-2; CDR3 DNA: TGTGCCAGCAGCAAAGGGACTTACACTGAAGCTTTCTTT; CDR3 protein: CASSKGTYTEAFF
clone size: .; D gene: .; J gene: TRBJ1-2; V gene: TRBV7-2; CDR3 DNA: TGTGCCAGCAGCTTAGATACGTCCCGTCATGGCTACACCTTC; CDR3 protein: CASSLDTSRHGYTF
clone size: few; D gene: TRBD2; J gene: TRBJ2-5; V gene: TRBV23-1; CDR3 DNA: TGCGCCAGCAGTCAATCGTCGGAGGCGGGAGGGGTTCAAGAGACCCAGTACTTC; CDR3 protein: CASSQSSEAGGVQETQYF
clone size: .; D gene: .; J gene: TRBJ2-7; V gene: TRBV28; CDR3 DNA: TGTGCCAGCAGTTTCGCGCAGGGTAAGGGAGCCTACGAGCAGTACTTC; CDR3 protein: CASSFAQGKGAYEQYF
clone size: few; D gene: .; J gene: TRBJ2-7; V gene: TRBV5-1; CDR3 DNA: TGCGCCAGCAGGGTCGGGACACTGGGTACCTACGAGCAGTACTTC; CDR3 protein: CASRVGTLGTYEQYF
clone size: .; D gene: .; J gene: TRBJ1-1; V gene: TRBV11-2; CDR3 DNA: TGTGCCAGCAGCTTAGTAGGTAGGCAGGGTGTCATGAACACTGAAGCTTTCTTT; CDR3 protein: CASSLVGRQGVMNTEAFF
clone size: .; D gene: TRBD2; J gene: TRBJ2-5; V gene: TRBV24-1; CDR3 DNA: TGTGCCACCAGTGGACCCTCGGGGGGGGGAGAGACCCAGTACTTC; CDR3 protein: CATSGPSGGGETQYF
clone size: few; D gene: TRBD1; J gene: TRBJ2-3; V gene: TRBV4-2; CDR3 DNA: TGTGCCAGCAGCCAACCCCTCGGACAGGGGCTGCGCACAGATACGCAGTATTTT; CDR3 protein: CASSQPLGQGLRTDTQYF
clone size: .; D gene: TRBD1; J gene: TRBJ2-3; V gene: TRBV6-2/TRBV6-3; CDR3 DNA: TGTGCCAGCGGTAAAACAGGGGGCGCGAATACGCAGTATTTT; CDR3 protein: CASGKTGGANTQYF
clone size: .; D gene: .; J gene: TRBJ1-5; V gene: TRBV30; CDR3 DNA: TGTGCCTGGAGTGTCGGAGGACATAGCAATCAGCCCCAGCATTTT; CDR3 protein: CAWSVGGHSNQPQHF
clone size: few; D gene: TRBD1; J gene: TRBJ2-1; V gene: TRBV19; CDR3 DNA: TGTGCCAGTAACATGAGGGGGCGCGTGCCCAATGAGCAGTTCTTC; CDR3 protein: CASNMRGRVPNEQFF
clone size: few; D gene: .; J gene: TRBJ1-5; V gene: TRBV5-6; CDR3 DNA: TGTGCCAGCAGCCGACGGGCCAATCAGCCCCAGCATTTT; CDR3 protein: CASSRRANQPQHF
clone size: few; D gene: TRBD1; J gene: TRBJ2-5; V gene: TRBV12-3/TRBV12-4; CDR3 DNA: TGTGCCAGCAGGGGACAGGGGACTTGGGGAGGAGAGACCCAGTACTTC; CDR3 protein: CASRGQGTWGGETQYF
clone size: few; D gene: .; J gene: TRBJ2-5; V gene: TRBV2; CDR3 DNA: TGTGCCAGCAGTGAAGGGGGGGGCACAGGGTTTATCCAGTACTTC; CDR3 protein: CASSEGGGTGFIQYF
clone size: few; D gene: .; J gene: TRBJ2-3; V gene: TRBV7-2; CDR3 DNA: TGTGCCAGCAGCCGTGGGCACACAGATACGCAGTATTTT; CDR3 protein: CASSRGHTDTQYF
clone size: .; D gene: .; J gene: TRBJ2-1; V gene: TRBV5-1; CDR3 DNA: TGCGCCAGCAGCCGGGCCCCCCCCTACAATGAGCAGTTCTTC; CDR3 protein: CASSRAPPYNEQFF
clone size: .; D gene: TRBD1; J gene: TRBJ2-5; V gene: TRBV20-1; CDR3 DNA: TGCAGTGGTAGCCAGACAGGGGGCTTAGAGACCCAGTACTTC; CDR3 protein: CSGSQTGGLETQYF
clone size: few; D gene: TRBD1; J gene: TRBJ2-2; V gene: TRBV20-1; CDR3 DNA: TGCAGTGCCCCCCACAGGGGAACCGGGGAGCTGTTTTTT; CDR3 protein: CSAPHRGTGELFF
clone size: .; D gene: TRBD2; J gene: TRBJ2-7; V gene: TRBV11-1; CDR3 DNA: TGTGCCAGCAGCCCAAAAACTAGCGGGATTCCGAGCTCCTACGAGCAGTACTTC; CDR3 protein: CASSPKTSGIPSSYEQYF
clone size: .; D gene: TRBD2; J gene: TRBJ2-1; V gene: TRBV12-3/TRBV12-4; CDR3 DNA: TGTGCCAGCAGTTTATTCCTTACGGGAGGGTACAATGAGCAGTTCTTC; CDR3 protein: CASSLFLTGGYNEQFF
clone size: .; D gene: .; J gene: TRBJ2-5; V gene: TRBV9; CDR3 DNA: TGTGCCAGCAGCGTAGGGAACCAAGAGACCCAGTACTTC; CDR3 protein: CASSVGNQETQYF
clone size: few; D gene: .; J gene: TRBJ1-3; V gene: TRBV20-1; CDR3 DNA: TGCAGTGCTGCAAGGGTGGGACCTGGAAACACCATATATTTT; CDR3 protein: CSAARVGPGNTIYF
clone size: .; D gene: TRBD2; J gene: TRBJ2-1; V gene: TRBV12-3/TRBV12-4; CDR3 DNA: TGTGCCAGCACCACCAGACTAGCGGGAGGGCGGGAGCAGTTCTTC; CDR3 protein: CASTTRLAGGREQFF
clone size: .; D gene: .; J gene: TRBJ2-1; V gene: TRBV5-1; CDR3 DNA: TGCGCCAGCAGCTTGGATGGACGGGAGCAGTTCTTC; CDR3 protein: CASSLDGREQFF
clone size: .; D gene: .; J gene: TRBJ1-6; V gene: TRBV20-1; CDR3 DNA: TGCAGTGCTTCAGAGACAGGAGTTAAAAATTCACCCCTCCACTTT; CDR3 protein: CSASETGVKNSPLHF
clone size: .; D gene: TRBD2; J gene: TRBJ2-5; V gene: TRBV18; CDR3 DNA: TGTGCCAGCTCACCATGGGGACTAGCGGGAATTGGAGAGACCCAGTACTTC; CDR3 protein: CASSPWGLAGIGETQYF
clone size: few; D gene: .; J gene: TRBJ1-5; V gene: TRBV27; CDR3 DNA: TGTGCCAGCAGTTTCGCTCGGCATCAGCCCCAGCATTTT; CDR3 protein: CASSFARHQPQHF
clone size: .; D gene: .; J gene: TRBJ1-1; V gene: TRBV30; CDR3 DNA: TGTGCCTGGAGTGTGCGCCGGAACACTGAAGCTTTCTTT; CDR3 protein: CAWSVRRNTEAFF
clone size: .; D gene: .; J gene: TRBJ2-7; V gene: TRBV6-1; CDR3 DNA: TGTGCCAGCAGTCAGGACCTAACCTTCTACGAGCAGTACTTC; CDR3 protein: CASSQDLTFYEQYF
clone size: .; D gene: .; J gene: TRBJ2-2; V gene: TRBV7-2; CDR3 DNA: TGTGCCAGCAGCTTAGAGGGGACTCGCACCGGGGAGCTGTTTTTT; CDR3 protein: CASSLEGTRTGELFF
clone size: few; D gene: .; J gene: TRBJ2-5; V gene: TRBV29-1; CDR3 DNA: TGCAGCGTTGGAGGCCAAGAGACCCAGTACTTC; CDR3 protein: CSVGGQETQYF
clone size: .; D gene: .; J gene: TRBJ1-3; V gene: TRBV6-2/TRBV6-3; CDR3 DNA: TGTGCCAGCAGTTACCCCGGGACTACTGGAAACACCATATATTTT; CDR3 protein: CASSYPGTTGNTIYF
clone size: .; D gene: .; J gene: TRBJ2-2; V gene: TRBV19; CDR3 DNA: TGTGCCAGTAGTACCCTTCGGGACGGCACCGGGGAGCTGTTTTTT; CDR3 protein: CASSTLRDGTGELFF
clone size: few; D gene: .; J gene: TRBJ1-1; V gene: TRBV29-1; CDR3 DNA: TGCAGCGTTGAAGGAGAGAGGGGAGAGGCTGAAGCTTTCTTT; CDR3 protein: CSVEGERGEAEAFF
clone size: few; D gene: .; J gene: TRBJ2-1; V gene: TRBV5-6; CDR3 DNA: TGTGCCAGCACCGCCCGGAGGGCCAGTTTGGGCAATGAGCAGTTCTTC; CDR3 protein: CASTARRASLGNEQFF
clone size: .; D gene: TRBD2; J gene: TRBJ2-5; V gene: TRBV18; CDR3 DNA: TGTGCCAGCTCACCCACCGGGACTAGGGCCCTCGGAGAGACCCAGTACTTC; CDR3 protein: CASSPTGTRALGETQYF
clone size: many; D gene: TRBD1; J gene: TRBJ2-1; V gene: TRBV20-1; CDR3 DNA: TGCAGTGCTAACAGGGGGCTAAATGAGCAGTTCTTC; CDR3 protein: CSANRGLNEQFF
clone size: .; D gene: TRBD2; J gene: TRBJ2-3; V gene: TRBV5-1; CDR3 DNA: TGCGCCAGCGCCACTAGCGGGGCCCCAGATACGCAGTATTTT; CDR3 protein: CASATSGAPDTQYF
clone size: .; D gene: TRBD1; J gene: TRBJ2-5; V gene: TRBV7-2; CDR3 DNA: TGTGCCAGCAGCGCAAAGAGGGCAGGGGGTTCGGAGACCCAGTACTTC; CDR3 protein: CASSAKRAGGSETQYF
clone size: many; D gene: .; J gene: TRBJ2-7; V gene: TRBV12-3/TRBV12-4; CDR3 DNA: TGTGCCAGCAGTCTCGACATTTACGAGCAGTACTTC; CDR3 protein: CASSLDIYEQYF
clone size: .; D gene: .; J gene: TRBJ2-1; V gene: TRBV20-1; CDR3 DNA: TGCAGTGCTAGAGACCCGCGACTAGGGAATGAGCAGTTCTTC; CDR3 protein: CSARDPRLGNEQFF
clone size: .; D gene: .; J gene: TRBJ2-2; V gene: TRBV2; CDR3 DNA: TGTGCCAGCAAAAGACTAGACCAAGCCGGGGAGCTGTTTTTT; CDR3 protein: CASKRLDQAGELFF
clone size: few; D gene: TRBD2; J gene: TRBJ2-3; V gene: TRBV7-2; CDR3 DNA: TGTGCCAGCAGAATCCGACTAGCGGGGTTAACAGATACGCAGTATTTT; CDR3 protein: CASRIRLAGLTDTQYF
clone size: few; D gene: TRBD2; J gene: TRBJ2-3; V gene: TRBV5-4; CDR3 DNA: TGTGCCAGCTCAAGTGGCGGGAGCGCAGATACGCAGTATTTT; CDR3 protein: CASSSGGSADTQYF
clone size: many; D gene: .; J gene: TRBJ2-3; V gene: TRBV7-2; CDR3 DNA: TGTGCCACCACAGAGAGCTACACAGATACGCAGTATTTT; CDR3 protein: CATTESYTDTQYF
clone size: few; D gene: .; J gene: TRBJ2-1; V gene: TRBV20-1; CDR3 DNA: TGCAGTGCTAGAGATCTCTTTAAAGGCTCCTACAATGAGCAGTTCTTC; CDR3 protein: CSARDLFKGSYNEQFF
clone size: few; D gene: .; J gene: TRBJ1-1; V gene: TRBV7-3; CDR3 DNA: TGTGCCAGCAAAATGAACACTGAAGCTTTCTTT; CDR3 protein: CASKMNTEAFF